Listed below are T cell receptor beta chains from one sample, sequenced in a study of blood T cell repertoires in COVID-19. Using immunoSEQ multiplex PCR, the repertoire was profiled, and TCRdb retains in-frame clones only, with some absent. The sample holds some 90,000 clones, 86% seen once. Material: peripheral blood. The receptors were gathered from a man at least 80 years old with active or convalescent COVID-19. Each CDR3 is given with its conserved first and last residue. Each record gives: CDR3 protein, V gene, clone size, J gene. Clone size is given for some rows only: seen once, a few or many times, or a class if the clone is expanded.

CDR3: CASNGRAPETQYF
V: TRBV21-1
size: once
J: TRBJ2-5

CDR3: CATSDPRTSGNERFF
V: TRBV24-1
size: -
J: TRBJ2-1

CDR3: CARSGGTGDEQYF
V: TRBV7-5
size: -
J: TRBJ2-7

CDR3: CASSWRGGKVATIQYF
V: TRBV5-6
size: -
J: TRBJ2-4

CDR3: CASSYMSGGPYEQYF
V: TRBV6-2/TRBV6-3
size: once
J: TRBJ2-7

CDR3: CASSKNRGREQYF
V: TRBV7-2
size: -
J: TRBJ2-7

CDR3: CASTGGQGKFF
V: TRBV2
size: -
J: TRBJ1-4

CDR3: CASGLVRGTTNEKLFF
V: TRBV12-5
size: -
J: TRBJ1-4

CDR3: CASSLGGGTQETQYF
V: TRBV5-1
size: -
J: TRBJ2-5

CDR3: CASSPGLRDEQYF
V: TRBV18
size: -
J: TRBJ2-7

CDR3: CASSHGGGLNTEAFF
V: TRBV27
size: -
J: TRBJ1-1

CDR3: CSIERESYNEQFF
V: TRBV29-1
size: -
J: TRBJ2-1

CDR3: CASSGGQGRFSGNTIYF
V: TRBV19
size: -
J: TRBJ1-3

CDR3: CASSVDRGSTEAFF
V: TRBV5-4
size: -
J: TRBJ1-1

CDR3: CASSLGAGTGGDEQFF
V: TRBV11-2
size: once
J: TRBJ2-1

CDR3: CASTPNGAGKLFF
V: TRBV6-6
size: -
J: TRBJ1-4

CDR3: CASSLESSGRRGQFF
V: TRBV7-6
size: -
J: TRBJ2-1

CDR3: CATSSHFYEQYF
V: TRBV15
size: -
J: TRBJ2-7

CDR3: CASSEGQSYAWSF
V: TRBV6-1
size: -
J: TRBJ1-2

CDR3: CASSQLPGNEQFF
V: TRBV3-1/TRBV3-2
size: -
J: TRBJ2-1

CDR3: CASSQSSGVGYGYTF
V: TRBV4-2
size: few
J: TRBJ1-2

CDR3: CASSPQGGHYGYTF
V: TRBV7-9
size: -
J: TRBJ1-2

CDR3: CAWSVRRGTEAFF
V: TRBV30
size: few
J: TRBJ1-1

CDR3: CATARDWSSYNEQFF
V: TRBV2
size: -
J: TRBJ2-1

CDR3: CASSVGLAGGSYNEQFF
V: TRBV6-4
size: -
J: TRBJ2-1

CDR3: CASSAIAGGGELFF
V: TRBV19
size: -
J: TRBJ2-2

CDR3: CASSPAPNGQGTLEAFF
V: TRBV4-1
size: -
J: TRBJ1-1